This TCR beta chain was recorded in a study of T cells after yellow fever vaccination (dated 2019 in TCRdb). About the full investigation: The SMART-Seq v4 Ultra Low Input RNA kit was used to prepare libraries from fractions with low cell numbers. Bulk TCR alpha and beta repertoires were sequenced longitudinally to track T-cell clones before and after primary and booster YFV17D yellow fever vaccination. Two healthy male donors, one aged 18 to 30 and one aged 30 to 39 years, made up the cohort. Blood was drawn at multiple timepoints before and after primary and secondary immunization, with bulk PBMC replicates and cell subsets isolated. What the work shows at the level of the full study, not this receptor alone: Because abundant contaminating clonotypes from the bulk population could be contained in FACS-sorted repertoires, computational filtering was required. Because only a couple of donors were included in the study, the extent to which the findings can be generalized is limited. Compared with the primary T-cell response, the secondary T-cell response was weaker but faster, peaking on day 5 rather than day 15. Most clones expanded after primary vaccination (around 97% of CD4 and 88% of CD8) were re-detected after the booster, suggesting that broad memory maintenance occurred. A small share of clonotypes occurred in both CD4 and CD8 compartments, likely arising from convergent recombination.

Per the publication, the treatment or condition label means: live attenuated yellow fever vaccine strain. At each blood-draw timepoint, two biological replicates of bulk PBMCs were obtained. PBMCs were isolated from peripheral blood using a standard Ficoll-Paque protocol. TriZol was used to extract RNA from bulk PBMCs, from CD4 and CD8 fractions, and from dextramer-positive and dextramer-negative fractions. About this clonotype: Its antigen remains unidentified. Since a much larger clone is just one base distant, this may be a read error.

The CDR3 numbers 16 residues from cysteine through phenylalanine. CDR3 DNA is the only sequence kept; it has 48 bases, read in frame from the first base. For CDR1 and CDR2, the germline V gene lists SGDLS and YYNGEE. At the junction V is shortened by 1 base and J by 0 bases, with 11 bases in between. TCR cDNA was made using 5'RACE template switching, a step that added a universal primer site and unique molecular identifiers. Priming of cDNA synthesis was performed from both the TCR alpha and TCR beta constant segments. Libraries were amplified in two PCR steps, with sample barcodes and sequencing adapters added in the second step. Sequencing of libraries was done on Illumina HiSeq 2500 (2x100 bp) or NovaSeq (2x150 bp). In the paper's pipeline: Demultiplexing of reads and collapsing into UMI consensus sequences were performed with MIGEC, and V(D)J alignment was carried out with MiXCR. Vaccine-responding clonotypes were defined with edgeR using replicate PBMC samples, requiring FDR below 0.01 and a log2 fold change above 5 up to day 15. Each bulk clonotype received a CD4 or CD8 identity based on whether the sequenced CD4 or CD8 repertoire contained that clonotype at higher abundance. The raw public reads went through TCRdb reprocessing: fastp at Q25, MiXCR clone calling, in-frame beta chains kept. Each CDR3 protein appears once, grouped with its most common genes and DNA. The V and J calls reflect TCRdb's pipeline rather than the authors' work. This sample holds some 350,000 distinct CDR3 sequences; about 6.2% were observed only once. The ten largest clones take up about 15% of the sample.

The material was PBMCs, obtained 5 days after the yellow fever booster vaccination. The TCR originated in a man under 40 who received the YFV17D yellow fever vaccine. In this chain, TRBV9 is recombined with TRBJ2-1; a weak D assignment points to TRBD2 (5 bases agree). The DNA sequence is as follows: TGTGCCAGCAGCGTAACTAGACTAAGCTCCTACAATGAGCAGTTCTTC. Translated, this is CASSVTRLSSYNEQFF.